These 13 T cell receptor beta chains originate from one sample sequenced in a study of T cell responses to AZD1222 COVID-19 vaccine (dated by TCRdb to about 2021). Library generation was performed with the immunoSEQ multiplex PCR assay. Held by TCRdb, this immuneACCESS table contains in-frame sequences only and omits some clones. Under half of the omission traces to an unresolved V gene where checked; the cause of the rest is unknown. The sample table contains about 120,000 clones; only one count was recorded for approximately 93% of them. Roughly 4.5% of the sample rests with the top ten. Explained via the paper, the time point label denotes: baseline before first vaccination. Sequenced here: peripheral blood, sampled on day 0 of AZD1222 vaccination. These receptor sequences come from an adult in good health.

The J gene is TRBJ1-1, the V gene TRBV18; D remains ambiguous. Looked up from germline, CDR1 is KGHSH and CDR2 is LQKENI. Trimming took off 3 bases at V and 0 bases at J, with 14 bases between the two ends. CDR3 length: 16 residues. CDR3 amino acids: CASSPPGRVLNTEAFF. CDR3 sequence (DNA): TGTGCCAGCTCACCCCCTGGGAGGGTCCTGAACACTGAAGCTTTCTTT.

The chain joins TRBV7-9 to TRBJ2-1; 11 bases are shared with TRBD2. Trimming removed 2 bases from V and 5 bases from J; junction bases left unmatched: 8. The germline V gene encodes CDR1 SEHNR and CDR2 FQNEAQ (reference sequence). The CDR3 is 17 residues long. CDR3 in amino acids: CASSLSLAGGRNNEQFF. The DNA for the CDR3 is TGTGCCAGCAGCTTATCGCTAGCGGGGGGAAGGAACAATGAGCAGTTCTTC.

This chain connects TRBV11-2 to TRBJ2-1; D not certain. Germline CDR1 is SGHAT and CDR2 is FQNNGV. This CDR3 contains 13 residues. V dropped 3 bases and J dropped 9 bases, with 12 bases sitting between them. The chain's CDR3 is CASSLLSTGEQFF. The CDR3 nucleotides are TGTGCCAGCAGCTTGCTCAGCACCGGTGAGCAGTTCTTC.

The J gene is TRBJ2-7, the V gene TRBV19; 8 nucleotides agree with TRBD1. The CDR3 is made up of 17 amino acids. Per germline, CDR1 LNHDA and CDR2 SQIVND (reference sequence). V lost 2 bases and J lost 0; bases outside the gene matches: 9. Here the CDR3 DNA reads TGTGCCAGTAGTATACGGATGAACAGGGGGTTCTCCTACGAGCAGTACTTC. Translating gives CASSIRMNRGFSYEQYF. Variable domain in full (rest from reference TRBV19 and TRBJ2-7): DGGITQSPKYLFRKEGQNVTLSCEQNLNHDAMYWYRQDPGQGLRLIYYSQIVNDFQKGDIAEGYSVSREKKESFPLTVTSAQKNPTAFYLCASSIRMNRGFSYEQYFGPGTRLTVT.

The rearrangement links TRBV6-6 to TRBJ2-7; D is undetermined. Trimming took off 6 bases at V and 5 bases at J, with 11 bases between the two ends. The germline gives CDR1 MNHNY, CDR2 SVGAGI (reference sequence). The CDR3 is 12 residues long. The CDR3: CASRGPWDEQYF. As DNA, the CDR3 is TGTGCCAGCAGAGGGCCCTGGGACGAGCAGTACTTC.

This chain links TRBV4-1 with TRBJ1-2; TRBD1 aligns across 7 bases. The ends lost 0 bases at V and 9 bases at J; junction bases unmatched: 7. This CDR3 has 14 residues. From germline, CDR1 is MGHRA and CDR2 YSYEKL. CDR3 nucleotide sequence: TGCGCCAGCAGCCAAGAAAGGGAGGGGGCGAGCTACACCTTC. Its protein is CASSQEREGASYTF.

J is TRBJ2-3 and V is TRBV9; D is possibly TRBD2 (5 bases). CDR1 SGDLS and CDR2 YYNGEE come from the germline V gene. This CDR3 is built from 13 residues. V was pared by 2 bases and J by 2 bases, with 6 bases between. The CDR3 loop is CASSVRATDTQYF. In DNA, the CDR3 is TGTGCCAGCAGCGTGCGGGCCACAGATACGCAGTATTTT.

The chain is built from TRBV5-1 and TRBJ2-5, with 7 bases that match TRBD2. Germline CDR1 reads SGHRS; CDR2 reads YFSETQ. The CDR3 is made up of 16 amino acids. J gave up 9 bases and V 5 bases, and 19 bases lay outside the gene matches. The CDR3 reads CASRFGLVLTSRAQYF. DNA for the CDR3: TGCGCCAGCAGATTCGGACTAGTGCTAACCTCGAGGGCCCAGTACTTC.

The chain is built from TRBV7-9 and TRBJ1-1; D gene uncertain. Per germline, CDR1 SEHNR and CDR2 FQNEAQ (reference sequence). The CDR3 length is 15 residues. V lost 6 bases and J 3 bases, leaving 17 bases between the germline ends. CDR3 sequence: CASRRRLSADTEAFF. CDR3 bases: TGTGCCAGCAGGCGCAGACTCTCGGCGGACACTGAAGCTTTCTTT. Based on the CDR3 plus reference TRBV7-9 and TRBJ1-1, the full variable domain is DTGVSQNPRHKITKRGQNVTFRCDPISEHNRLYWYRQTLGQGPEFLTYFQNEAQLEKSRLLSDRFSAERPKGSFSTLEIQRTEQGDSAMYLCASRRRLSADTEAFFGQGTRLTVV.

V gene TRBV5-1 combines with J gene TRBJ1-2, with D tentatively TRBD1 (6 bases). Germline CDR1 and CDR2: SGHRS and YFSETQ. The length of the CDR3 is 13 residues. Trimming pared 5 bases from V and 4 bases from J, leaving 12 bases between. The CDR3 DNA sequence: TGCGCCAGCAGTTTCGACAGGCTCTATGGCTACACCTTC. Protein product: CASSFDRLYGYTF. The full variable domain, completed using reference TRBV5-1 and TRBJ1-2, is KAGVTQTPRYLIKTRGQQVTLSCSPISGHRSVSWYQQTPGQGLQFLFEYFSETQRNKGNFPGRFSGRQFSNSRSEMNVSTLELGDSALYLCASSFDRLYGYTFGSGTRLTVV.

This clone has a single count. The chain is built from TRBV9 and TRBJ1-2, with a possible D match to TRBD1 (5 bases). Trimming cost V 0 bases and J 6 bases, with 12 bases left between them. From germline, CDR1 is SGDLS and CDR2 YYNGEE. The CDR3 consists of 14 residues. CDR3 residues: CASSVAMTADGYTF. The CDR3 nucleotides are TGTGCCAGCAGCGTAGCTATGACAGCCGATGGCTACACCTTC.

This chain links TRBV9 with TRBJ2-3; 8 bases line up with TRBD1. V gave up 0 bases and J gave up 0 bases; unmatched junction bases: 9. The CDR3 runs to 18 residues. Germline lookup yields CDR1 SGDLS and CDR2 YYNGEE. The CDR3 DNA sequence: TGTGCCAGCAGCGTAGGAGGGACAGGCATATCTAGCACAGATACGCAGTATTTT. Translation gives CASSVGGTGISSTDTQYF.

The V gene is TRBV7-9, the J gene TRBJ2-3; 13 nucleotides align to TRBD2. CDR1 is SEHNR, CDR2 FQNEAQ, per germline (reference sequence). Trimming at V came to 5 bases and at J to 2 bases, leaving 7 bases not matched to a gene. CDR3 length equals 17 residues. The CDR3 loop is CASSPRTSGGSTDTQYF. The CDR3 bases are TGTGCCAGCAGCCCAAGGACTAGCGGGGGTTCCACAGATACGCAGTATTTT.